This paragraph reports one T cell receptor beta chain. The data belong to a study of technical replicates of blood from several donors. Here immunoSEQ multiplex PCR was the method, and the copy in TCRdb shows in-frame clones only, minus some. Here the sample spans 75,000 to 90,000 clones, approximately 94% being singletons. The origin of this receptor is a human donor in good health. Sequenced input: T cells isolated from PBMCs.

For the CDR3, the DNA is TGTGCCAGCAACTCGGGACTAGTTTACGAGCAGTACTTC. Its translation: CASNSGLVYEQYF. The chain couples TRBV6-1 to TRBJ2-7; 8 bases are a match to TRBD2. Germline V gives CDR1 MNHNS, CDR2 SASEGT. This CDR3 has 13 residues. V was pared by 7 bases and J by 4 bases, with 6 bases of the junction left unmatched.